A single sample gave rise to the 32 T cell receptor beta chains below, sequenced in a study of a mutant IDH1 vaccine in newly diagnosed glioma. No antigen has been identified for these receptors. This table comes from immunoSEQ multiplex PCR, and its TCRdb copy is limited to in-frame clones, with some not included. The sample contains tens of thousands of clones, about four fifths of which appear only once. Time point in this sample: week 35, safety follow-up. A single vaccine dose contained 300 ug of mutant IDH1 20-mer peptide, and topical imiquimod was used with it. Sample: PBMCs, taken from a glioma patient whose treatment included an IDH1 peptide vaccine. The receptors here all came from a man aged 40-55 years with glioma.

This chain links TRBV5-4 with TRBJ1-1; D gene unclear. This CDR3 has 13 residues. V was pared by 1 base and J by 5 bases, with 9 bases between. Per germline, CDR1 SGHNT and CDR2 YYREEE (reference sequence). DNA for the CDR3: TGTGCCAGCAGCTTGAGAGGGAGGACTGAAGCTTTCTTT. Protein: CASSLRGRTEAFF. The complete variable domain, with remaining parts taken from reference TRBV5-4 and TRBJ1-1, reads ETGVTQSPTHLIKTRGQQVTLRCSSQSGHNTVSWYQQALGQGPQFIFQYYREEENGRGNFPPRFSGLQFPNYSSELNVNALELDDSALYLCASSLRGRTEAFFGQGTRLTVV.

The chain couples TRBV19 to TRBJ1-4; 8 bases fit TRBD1. This CDR3 has 17 residues. Germline-derived CDR1 and CDR2 are LNHDA and SQIVND (reference sequence). Trimming took 6 bases from V and 0 from J; bases not matched to a gene: 9. The CDR3 region is CASRDRVGSTTNEKLFF. CDR3 nucleotides: TGTGCCAGTAGGGACAGGGTGGGCTCTACAACTAATGAAAAACTGTTTTTT. The full variable domain, its missing parts supplied by reference TRBV19 and TRBJ1-4, is DGGITQSPKYLFRKEGQNVTLSCEQNLNHDAMYWYRQDPGQGLRLIYYSQIVNDFQKGDIAEGYSVSREKKESFPLTVTSAQKNPTAFYLCASRDRVGSTTNEKLFFGSGTQLSVL.

The CDR3 DNA follows: TGTGCCAGCACCGGACTAGCGGGGAAGTACGAGCAGTACTTC. Amino acid sequence: CASTGLAGKYEQYF. This chain joins TRBV7-2 and TRBJ2-7; TRBD2 aligns across 12 bases. CDR1 is SGHTA, CDR2 FQGNSA, per germline. Trimming took 7 bases from V and 4 from J; bases not matched to a gene: 5. The CDR3 extends over 14 amino acids.

V gene TRBV5-1 combines with J gene TRBJ1-2, with TRBD1 matching 7 bases. Germline trimming cut 0 bases from V and 4 bases from J; bases unmatched to any gene: 9. The V gene's germline CDR1 is SGHRS and CDR2 YFSETQ. The CDR3 has 16 amino acids. CDR3 protein: CASSLASQGVGYGYTF. The CDR3 DNA reads as TGCGCCAGCAGCTTGGCGTCTCAGGGGGTAGGCTATGGCTACACCTTC. Looking up the rest from reference TRBV5-1 and TRBJ1-2 gives the full variable domain: KAGVTQTPRYLIKTRGQQVTLSCSPISGHRSVSWYQQTPGQGLQFLFEYFSETQRNKGNFPGRFSGRQFSNSRSEMNVSTLELGDSALYLCASSLASQGVGYGYTFGSGTRLTVV.

This CDR3 reads CASSLVYEQYF. The CDR3 DNA follows: TGTGCCAGCAGTTTGGTCTACGAGCAGTACTTC. The genes are TRBV28 and TRBJ2-7; no definite D call. Germline V CDR1 and CDR2: MDHEN, SYDVKM. The CDR3 totals 11 residues. V was shortened by 3 bases and J by 3 bases, with 3 bases between the two germline ends.

V and J are TRBV19 and TRBJ2-3; D is perhaps TRBD1 (5 bases). Deletions cut 5 bases from V and 7 bases from J, with 16 bases between. CDR1 LNHDA and CDR2 SQIVND come from the germline V gene (reference sequence). This CDR3 contains 14 residues. CDR3 sequence (DNA): TGTGCCAGTAGTCGTAGACAGACCGACAATACGCAGTATTTT. It specifies CASSRRQTDNTQYF.

This chain connects TRBV4-3 to TRBJ2-3; the D is unclear. Trimming removed 0 bases at V and 6 bases at J, with 7 bases between. The CDR3 runs to 13 residues. The germline V gene has CDR1 LGHNA and CDR2 YSLEER. The CDR3 loop reads CASSQEAWDTQYF. For the CDR3, the DNA is TGCGCCAGCAGCCAAGAAGCCTGGGATACGCAGTATTTT.

This chain connects TRBV2 to TRBJ1-6, with a tentative D call TRBD1 (5 bases). CDR3 size: 15 residues. With 8 bases removed from V and 5 bases from J, the gap between germline ends came to 16 bases. Germline CDR1 is SNHLY and CDR2 is FYNNEI. The DNA of the CDR3 is TGTGCCAGCTCATCGACCGGGGGGGATAATTCACCCCTCCACTTT. Amino acid sequence: CASSSTGGDNSPLHF.

By its share, this clone is medium-sized (0.01 to 0.1%). The rearrangement uses TRBV30 and TRBJ1-3, with no clear D. V lost 3 bases and J lost 0, with 12 bases in between. From germline, CDR1 is GTSNPN and CDR2 SVGIG (reference sequence). This CDR3 has 15 amino acids. The CDR3 bases are TGTGCCTGGAGGCGCGGCCAGAGCTCTGGAAACACCATATATTTT. Its protein product is CAWRRGQSSGNTIYF. The full variable domain, in which reference TRBV30 and TRBJ1-3 provide the parts outside the CDR3, is SQTIHQWPATLVQPVGSPLSLECTVEGTSNPNLYWYRQAAGRGLQLLFYSVGIGQISSEVPQNLSASRPQDRQFILSSKKLLLSDSGFYLCAWRRGQSSGNTIYFGEGSWLTVV.

This clone came up a few times. The rearrangement uses TRBV19 and TRBJ1-2; D is undetermined. Germline CDR1 reads LNHDA; CDR2 reads SQIVND (reference sequence). V lost 5 bases and J lost 5, with 12 bases in between. The length of the CDR3 is 13 residues. The CDR3, as DNA: TGTGCCAGTAGTCTACTCGGGAGTTATGGCTACACCTTC. Translating it yields CASSLLGSYGYTF.

The genes are TRBV15 and TRBJ1-5, with 7 nucleotides matching TRBD1. Per germline, CDR1 LNHNV and CDR2 YYDKDF (reference sequence). The CDR3 runs to 16 residues. Germline trimming cut 1 base from V and 7 bases from J; bases unmatched to any gene: 10. The chain's CDR3 is CATSRVSQGVGQPQHF. Here the CDR3 DNA reads TGTGCCACCAGCAGAGTATCCCAGGGGGTTGGACAGCCCCAGCATTTT.

This rearrangement joins TRBV7-2 to TRBJ2-1; D might be TRBD1 (5 bases). This CDR3 contains 14 residues. Trimming took 5 bases from V and 6 from J, leaving 14 bases between them. Germline-derived CDR1 and CDR2 are SGHTA and FQGNSA. CDR3 protein: CASSVGVLGNEQFF. The CDR3 bases are TGTGCCAGCAGCGTAGGGGTGCTTGGCAATGAGCAGTTCTTC.

The chain combines TRBV19 with TRBJ1-2; D gene uncertain. The V gene's germline CDR1 is LNHDA and CDR2 SQIVND (reference sequence). Trimming cost V 5 bases and J 6 bases, with 16 bases left between them. This CDR3 spans 14 amino acids. The CDR3 DNA reads as TGTGCCAGTAGTGCTACCAGACGGGGAGATGGCTACACCTTC. This codes for CASSATRRGDGYTF.

Judged by abundance, this clone is large. The rearrangement uses TRBV9 and TRBJ2-3, with D unclear. CDR3 length equals 11 residues. V shed 3 bases and J shed 2 bases, with 1 base lying between them. Germline V gene data show CDR1 as SGDLS and CDR2 as YYNGEE. Here the CDR3 DNA reads TGTGCCAGCAGCGACACAGATACGCAGTATTTT. Its translation: CASSDTDTQYF.

The J gene is TRBJ1-3, the V gene TRBV19, with D unclear. The CDR3 has 14 residues. Germline CDR1 reads LNHDA; CDR2 reads SQIVND (reference sequence). Between the trimmed V and J ends, which lost 5 bases and 0 bases, there was a span of 8 bases. The CDR3 coding sequence is TGTGCCAGTAGTTTGGGCCTCTCTGGAAACACCATATATTTT. Translated, it gives CASSLGLSGNTIYF. Looking up the rest from reference TRBV19 and TRBJ1-3 gives the full variable domain: DGGITQSPKYLFRKEGQNVTLSCEQNLNHDAMYWYRQDPGQGLRLIYYSQIVNDFQKGDIAEGYSVSREKKESFPLTVTSAQKNPTAFYLCASSLGLSGNTIYFGEGSWLTVV.

The chain is built from TRBV28 and TRBJ2-7, with no clear D. Trimming stripped 3 bases from V and 1 base from J, with 7 bases between. Germline V gene sequence: CDR1 MDHEN, CDR2 SYDVKM. This CDR3 is built from 13 residues. CDR3 DNA: TGTGCCAGCAGTTTCGCCACTTCCTACGAGCAGTACTTC. This translates into CASSFATSYEQYF. Based on the CDR3 plus reference TRBV28 and TRBJ2-7, the full variable domain is DVKVTQSSRYLVKRTGEKVFLECVQDMDHENMFWYRQDPGLGLRLIYFSYDVKMKEKGDIPEGYSVSREKKERFSLILESASTNQTSMYLCASSFATSYEQYFGPGTRLTVT.

Regarding this clone: The sample has other DNA sequences that encode this CDR3 too. V and J are TRBV7-2 and TRBJ2-3; D gene ambiguous. The CDR3 has 12 amino acids. Looked up from germline, CDR1 is SGHTA and CDR2 is FQGNSA. V was trimmed by 5 bases and J by 4 bases, leaving 7 bases between them. CDR3 nucleotide sequence: TGTGCCAGCAGCCGACCAGCAGATACGCAGTATTTT. This encodes CASSRPADTQYF. Supplemented by reference TRBV7-2 and TRBJ2-3, the full variable domain reads GAGVSQSPSNKVTEKGKDVELRCDPISGHTALYWYRQSLGQGLEFLIYFQGNSAPDKSGLPSDRFSAERTGGSVSTLTIQRTQQEDSAVYLCASSRPADTQYFGPGTRLTVL.

This clone was found once. The rearrangement uses TRBV5-1 and TRBJ1-1; 10 positions agree with TRBD1. The CDR3 spans 17 residues. V shed 2 bases and J 1 base; nucleotides not matched to a gene: 8. Per germline, CDR1 SGHRS and CDR2 YFSETQ. In DNA form, the CDR3 reads TGCGCCAGCAGCTTCGACAGGGGGCAGGGTAGGAACACTGAAGCTTTCTTT. Translation gives CASSFDRGQGRNTEAFF.

V and J are TRBV10-2 and TRBJ2-7; D not certain. This CDR3 is built from 15 residues. The ends were cut back, 4 bases at V and 5 bases at J, with 18 bases in the middle. Per germline, CDR1 WSHSY and CDR2 SAAADI. CDR3 sequence reads: CASSGVSPPGHEQYF. CDR3 nucleotides: TGCGCCAGCAGTGGTGTAAGCCCCCCAGGCCACGAGCAGTACTTC.

The chain carries TRBV9 and TRBJ2-1; 8 bases are a match to TRBD2. The CDR3 sequence is 15 residues long. The germline CDR1 and CDR2 sequences are SGDLS and YYNGEE. Germline trimming cut 6 bases from V and 6 bases from J; bases unmatched to any gene: 11. The CDR3 DNA is TGTGCCAGCAACACTTTGGGACTAGTAGGCAATGAGCAGTTCTTC. It specifies CASNTLGLVGNEQFF.

The chain has TRBV7-9 and TRBJ2-1, with 10 positions matching TRBD2. The V and J ends lost 5 bases and 4 bases, in that order; junction bases with no gene match: 5. This CDR3 is 15 amino acids long. Germline V CDR1 and CDR2: SEHNR, FQNEAQ (reference sequence). The CDR3 nucleotides are TGTGCCAGCAGCCACGCTAGCGGGGGTTACAATGAGCAGTTCTTC. Encoded protein: CASSHASGGYNEQFF. Combining the CDR3 with reference TRBV7-9 and TRBJ2-1 gives the whole variable domain DTGVSQNPRHKITKRGQNVTFRCDPISEHNRLYWYRQTLGQGPEFLTYFQNEAQLEKSRLLSDRFSAERPKGSFSTLEIQRTEQGDSAMYLCASSHASGGYNEQFFGPGTRLTVL.

This clone was counted a few times. The genes are TRBV19 and TRBJ2-3, with D perhaps TRBD1 (5 bases). The V end was cut by 1 base, the J end by 6 bases, with 14 bases between. Germline V gives CDR1 LNHDA, CDR2 SQIVND (reference sequence). The CDR3 loop spans 15 amino acids. For the CDR3, the DNA is TGTGCCAGTAGTATAGGGGCAGGGCGTAAGGATACGCAGTATTTT. This sequence encodes CASSIGAGRKDTQYF. Variable domain in full (rest from reference TRBV19 and TRBJ2-3): DGGITQSPKYLFRKEGQNVTLSCEQNLNHDAMYWYRQDPGQGLRLIYYSQIVNDFQKGDIAEGYSVSREKKESFPLTVTSAQKNPTAFYLCASSIGAGRKDTQYFGPGTRLTVL.

This sequence joins TRBV5-1 and TRBJ2-7; D gene uncertain. Germline V gene data show CDR1 as SGHRS and CDR2 as YFSETQ. The V end was cut by 5 bases, the J end by 6 bases, with 9 bases between. This CDR3 has 11 amino acids. CDR3 bases: TGCGCCAGCAGAGAGTCCCGCGAGCAGTACTTC. This gives the protein CASRESREQYF. Full variable domain (rest looked up from reference TRBV5-1 and TRBJ2-7): KAGVTQTPRYLIKTRGQQVTLSCSPISGHRSVSWYQQTPGQGLQFLFEYFSETQRNKGNFPGRFSGRQFSNSRSEMNVSTLELGDSALYLCASRESREQYFGPGTRLTVT.

This sequence joins TRBV4-3 and TRBJ2-7, with 7 bases identical to TRBD1. Trimming removed 0 bases from V and 2 bases from J; junction bases left unmatched: 1. The CDR3 loop spans 14 amino acids. Germline lookup yields CDR1 LGHNA and CDR2 YSLEER. The CDR3 region has the DNA TGCGCCAGCAGCCAAGAGACAGGGACCTACGAGCAGTACTTC. This gives the protein CASSQETGTYEQYF.

This clone was seen just once. The chain combines TRBV5-1 with TRBJ1-1; D not resolved. The CDR3 is made up of 13 amino acids. Germline assignment: CDR1 SGHRS and CDR2 YFSETQ. Trimming removed 1 base from V and 1 base from J, with 5 bases in between. CDR3 residues: CASSLQWNTEAFF. The CDR3 DNA reads as TGCGCCAGCAGCTTGCAGTGGAACACTGAAGCTTTCTTT. Combining the CDR3 with reference TRBV5-1 and TRBJ1-1 gives the whole variable domain KAGVTQTPRYLIKTRGQQVTLSCSPISGHRSVSWYQQTPGQGLQFLFEYFSETQRNKGNFPGRFSGRQFSNSRSEMNVSTLELGDSALYLCASSLQWNTEAFFGQGTRLTVV.

This chain uses TRBV25-1 with TRBJ1-4, with a possible D match to TRBD1 (5 bases). Germline CDR1 MGHDK, CDR2 SYGVNS. Trimming left V 4 bases short and J 7 bases short, with 13 bases between. The CDR3 totals 14 residues. The CDR3 DNA reads TGTGCCAGCAGTGTTTCGGGGGATTCTGAAAAACTGTTTTTT. Protein sequence: CASSVSGDSEKLFF.

The V gene is TRBV5-1, the J gene TRBJ1-2; D is undetermined. This CDR3 region has 15 residues. Germline V gene lookup returns CDR1 SGHRS and CDR2 YFSETQ. The ends were cut back, 0 bases at V and 4 bases at J, with 13 bases in the middle. CDR3 sequence (DNA): TGCGCCAGCAGCTTGGCTGGCAGACTCTCCTATGGCTACACCTTC. It specifies CASSLAGRLSYGYTF.

The table lists this clone with a few counts. The rearrangement joins TRBV4-2 to TRBJ2-3; 10 bases align to TRBD2. This CDR3 has 17 amino acids. With 0 bases clipped from V and 6 bases from J, the junction kept 9 bases outside the gene matches. Germline V gene data show CDR1 as LGHNA and CDR2 as YNFKEQ. CDR3 amino acids: CASSQDLDSGRSDTQYF. The DNA for the CDR3 is TGTGCCAGCAGCCAAGATCTAGATAGCGGGAGGTCGGATACGCAGTATTTT.

On this clone itself: The same CDR3 arises from other DNA sequences in this sample as well. The rearrangement joins TRBV5-6 to TRBJ1-5; D remains unclear. The CDR3 is 16 amino acids. Trimming pared 4 bases from V and 0 bases from J, leaving 14 bases between. Germline V CDR1 and CDR2: SGHDT, YYEEEE. In DNA, the CDR3 is TGTGCCAGCAGCCTGAATGGCGGTAGTAGCAATCAGCCCCAGCATTTT. It translates to CASSLNGGSSNQPQHF. The complete variable domain, with remaining parts taken from reference TRBV5-6 and TRBJ1-5, reads DAGVTQSPTHLIKTRGQQVTLRCSPKSGHDTVSWYQQALGQGPQFIFQYYEEEERQRGNFPDRFSGHQFPNYSSELNVNALLLGDSALYLCASSLNGGSSNQPQHFGDGTRLSIL.

V usage is TRBV11-2 and J usage is TRBJ1-2; 7 bases are a match to TRBD1. V lost 1 base to trimming and J lost 3 bases; unmatched junction nucleotides: 11. In germline, CDR1 is SGHAT, CDR2 FQNNGV. The CDR3 has 17 amino acids. CDR3 DNA sequence: TGTGCCAGCAGCTTAGTTGGATCCGGGACAGCTTACTATGGCTACACCTTC. Its protein product is CASSLVGSGTAYYGYTF.

The chain combines TRBV28 with TRBJ2-1, with TRBD2 matching 9 bases. J gave up 5 bases and V 8 bases, and 7 bases lay outside the gene matches. The CDR3 sequence is 14 residues long. Germline V lookup: CDR1 MDHEN, CDR2 SYDVKM. The CDR3 spells CASGPGLAHNEQFF. CDR3 DNA sequence: TGTGCCAGCGGGCCGGGACTAGCTCACAATGAGCAGTTCTTC.

This chain connects TRBV7-8 to TRBJ2-7, with D possibly matching TRBD1 (6 bases). Germline CDR1 and CDR2: SGHVS and FQNEAQ. This CDR3 comprises 14 residues. The V gene lost 5 bases and the J gene lost 1 base, with 12 bases spanning the gap. The CDR3 nucleotides read TGTGCCAGCAGCCTCCGGGACACTTCCTACGAGCAGTACTTC. It yields the protein CASSLRDTSYEQYF.